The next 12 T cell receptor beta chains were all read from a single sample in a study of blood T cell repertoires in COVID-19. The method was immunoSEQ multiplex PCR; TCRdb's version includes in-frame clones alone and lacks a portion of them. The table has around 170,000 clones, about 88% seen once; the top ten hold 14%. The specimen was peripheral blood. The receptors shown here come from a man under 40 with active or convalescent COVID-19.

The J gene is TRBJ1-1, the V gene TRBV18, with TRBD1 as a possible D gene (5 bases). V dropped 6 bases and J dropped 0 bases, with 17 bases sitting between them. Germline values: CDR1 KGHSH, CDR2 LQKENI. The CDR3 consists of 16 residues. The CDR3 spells CASSPWDSGMNTEAFF. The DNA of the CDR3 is TGTGCCAGCTCGCCGTGGGACTCGGGGATGAACACTGAAGCTTTCTTT.

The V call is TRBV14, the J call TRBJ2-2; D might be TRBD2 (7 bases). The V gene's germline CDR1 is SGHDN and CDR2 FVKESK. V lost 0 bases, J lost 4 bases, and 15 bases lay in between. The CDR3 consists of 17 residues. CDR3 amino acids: CASSQDLRGAPTGELFF. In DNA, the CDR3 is TGTGCCAGCAGCCAAGATCTACGGGGGGCGCCCACCGGGGAGCTGTTTTTT.

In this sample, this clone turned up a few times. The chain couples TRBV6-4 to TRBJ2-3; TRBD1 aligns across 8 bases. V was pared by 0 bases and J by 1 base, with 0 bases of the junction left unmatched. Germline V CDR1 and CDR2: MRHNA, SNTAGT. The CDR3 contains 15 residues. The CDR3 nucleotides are TGTGCCAGCAGTGACTCACAGGGGGGCACAGATACGCAGTATTTT. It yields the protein CASSDSQGGTDTQYF.

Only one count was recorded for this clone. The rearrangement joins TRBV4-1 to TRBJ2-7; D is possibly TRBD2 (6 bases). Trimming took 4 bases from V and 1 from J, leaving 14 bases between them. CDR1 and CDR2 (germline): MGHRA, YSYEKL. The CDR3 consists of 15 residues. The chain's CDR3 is CASSLSQGGSYEQYV. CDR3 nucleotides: TGCGCCAGCAGCCTAAGCCAAGGAGGGTCCTACGAGCAGTACGTC.

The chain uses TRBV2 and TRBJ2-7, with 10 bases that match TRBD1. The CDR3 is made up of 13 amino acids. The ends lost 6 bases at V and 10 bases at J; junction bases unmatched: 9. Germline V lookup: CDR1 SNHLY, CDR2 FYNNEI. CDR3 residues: CASSGDRGRVQYV. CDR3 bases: TGTGCCAGCAGCGGGGACAGGGGCCGGGTCCAGTACGTC.

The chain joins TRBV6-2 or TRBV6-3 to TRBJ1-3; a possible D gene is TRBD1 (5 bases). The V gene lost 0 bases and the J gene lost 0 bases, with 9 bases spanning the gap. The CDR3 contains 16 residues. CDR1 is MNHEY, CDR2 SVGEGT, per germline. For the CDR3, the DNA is TGTGCCAGCAGTTACTCCAACAGGATCTCTGGAAACACCATATATTTT. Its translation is CASSYSNRISGNTIYF.

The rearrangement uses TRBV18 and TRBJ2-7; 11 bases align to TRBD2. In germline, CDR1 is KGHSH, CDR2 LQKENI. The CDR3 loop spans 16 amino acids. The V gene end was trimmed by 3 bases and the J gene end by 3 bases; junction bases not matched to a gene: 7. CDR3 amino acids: CASSPSRTSGLYEQYF. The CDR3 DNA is TGTGCCAGCTCACCGAGTCGGACTAGCGGGCTCTACGAGCAGTACTTC. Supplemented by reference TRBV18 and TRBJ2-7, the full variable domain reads NAGVMQNPRHLVRRRGQEARLRCSPMKGHSHVYWYRQLPEEGLKFMVYLQKENIIDESGMPKERFSAEFPKEGPSILRIQQVVRGDSAAYFCASSPSRTSGLYEQYFGPGTRLTVT.

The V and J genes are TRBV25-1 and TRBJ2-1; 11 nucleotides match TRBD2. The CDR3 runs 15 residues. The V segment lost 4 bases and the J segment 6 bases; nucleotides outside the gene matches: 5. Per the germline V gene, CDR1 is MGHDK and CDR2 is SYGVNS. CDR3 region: CASSGSGRARNEQFF. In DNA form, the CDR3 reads TGTGCCAGCAGTGGTAGCGGGAGGGCCCGCAATGAGCAGTTCTTC.

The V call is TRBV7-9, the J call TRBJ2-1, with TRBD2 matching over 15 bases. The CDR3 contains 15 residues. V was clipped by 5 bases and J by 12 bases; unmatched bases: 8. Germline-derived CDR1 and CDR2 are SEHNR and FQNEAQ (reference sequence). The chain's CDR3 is CASSRTSGRAIGQFF. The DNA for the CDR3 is TGTGCCAGCAGCCGGACTAGCGGGAGGGCCATCGGGCAGTTCTTC.

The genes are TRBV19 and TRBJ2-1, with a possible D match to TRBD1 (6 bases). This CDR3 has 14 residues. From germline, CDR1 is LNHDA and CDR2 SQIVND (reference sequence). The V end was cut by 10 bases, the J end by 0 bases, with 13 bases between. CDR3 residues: CAIYRDNSYNEQFF. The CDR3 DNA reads TGTGCCATCTACAGGGACAACTCCTACAATGAGCAGTTCTTC.

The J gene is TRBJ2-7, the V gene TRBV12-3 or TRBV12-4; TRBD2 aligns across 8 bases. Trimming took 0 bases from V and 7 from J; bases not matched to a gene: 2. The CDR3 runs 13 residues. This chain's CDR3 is CASSLALAGEQYF. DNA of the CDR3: TGTGCCAGCAGTTTAGCGTTAGCGGGGGAGCAGTACTTC.

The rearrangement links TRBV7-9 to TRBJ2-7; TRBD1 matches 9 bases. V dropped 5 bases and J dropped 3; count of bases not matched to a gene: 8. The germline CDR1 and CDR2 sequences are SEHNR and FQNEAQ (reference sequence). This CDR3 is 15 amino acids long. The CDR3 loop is CASSTTGTGHYEQYF. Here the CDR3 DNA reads TGTGCCAGCAGCACGACCGGGACAGGGCACTACGAGCAGTACTTC.